Below, 29 T cell receptor beta chains from the same sample are listed, as sequenced in a study of blood T cells in healthy people across ages. Primers used in a second PCR of roughly 7 to 12 cycles were a sample-barcoded 5' primer and a J-beta primer mix. TCRdb called the 5' RACE reads again in MiXCR, with one record for every CDR3 protein. Of over a million distinct CDR3 sequences detected, less than 50% appear once; the ten largest clones hold 18%. The sample consisted of blood. The source is a woman aged 60-75 years in good health.

This chain uses TRBV7-9 with TRBJ2-7; 9 nucleotides align to TRBD1. Trimming at V came to 5 bases and at J to 3 bases, leaving 8 bases not matched to a gene. Germline CDR1 reads SEHNR; CDR2 reads FQNEAQ (reference sequence). The CDR3 has 15 amino acids. CDR3 protein: CASSPLDRGNYEQYF. CDR3 sequence (DNA): TGTGCCAGCAGCCCACTAGACAGGGGGAACTACGAGCAGTACTTC.

The gene calls are TRBV29-1 and TRBJ1-6; TRBD1 aligns across 10 bases. The CDR3 runs 13 residues. The V gene end was trimmed by 6 bases and the J gene end by 7 bases; junction bases not matched to a gene: 3. Germline V gene lookup returns CDR1 SQVTM and CDR2 ANQGSEA. The CDR3 protein is CSVQTGGNSPLHF. In DNA form, the CDR3 reads TGCAGCGTACAGACAGGGGGCAATTCACCCCTCCACTTT. Based on the CDR3 plus reference TRBV29-1 and TRBJ1-6, the full variable domain is SAVISQKPSRDICQRGTSLTIQCQVDSQVTMMFWYRQQPGQSLTLIATANQGSEATYESGFVIDKFPISRPNLTFSTLTVSNMSPEDSSIYLCSVQTGGNSPLHFGNGTRLTVT.

This clonotype was detected a few times. J is TRBJ2-1 and V is TRBV27, with TRBD2 matching over 10 bases. The CDR3 spans 16 residues. Germline CDR1 reads MNHEY; CDR2 reads SMNVEV (reference sequence). Trimming removed 2 bases from V and 4 bases from J; junction bases left unmatched: 5. The DNA of the CDR3 is TGTGCCAGCAGTTTAAGTGGGACTAGCGATTACAATGAGCAGTTCTTC. Amino acids: CASSLSGTSDYNEQFF.

This clonotype has only a few counts. CDR3 residues: CASSQVGDAYEQYF. The CDR3 DNA is TGCGCCAGCAGCCAAGTAGGGGACGCCTACGAGCAGTACTTC. The genes are TRBV4-1 and TRBJ2-7; D might be TRBD1 or TRBD2, each matching 5 bases. The CDR3 covers 14 residues. The germline gives CDR1 MGHRA, CDR2 YSYEKL. Deletions cut 1 base from V and 2 bases from J, with 9 bases between.

Details on this clonotype: The CDR3 ends on some other residue instead of the conserved phenylalanine or tryptophan, so this is likely a read error. The V call is TRBV29-1, the J call TRBJ2-5; possibly TRBD1 for D (6 bases). The tail of the sequence fits TRBJ2-7 better, so the J call may be wrong. Per germline, CDR1 SQVTM and CDR2 ANQGSEA. This CDR3 has 14 amino acids. CDR3 coding DNA: TGCAGCGTTGAAAGGGGGACCCACCCCTACGAGCAGTACCTC. Encoded protein: CSVERGTHPYEQYL.

The chain is built from TRBV4-2 and TRBJ2-1; 10 positions agree with TRBD2. The trim removed 0 bases at V and 5 bases at J, leaving 4 bases unmatched. The CDR3 spans 16 residues. Germline V CDR1 and CDR2: LGHNA, YNFKEQ. CDR3 loop: CASSQDVAGGDNEQFF. CDR3 coding DNA: TGTGCCAGCAGCCAAGACGTAGCGGGGGGAGACAATGAGCAGTTCTTC.

This clonotype was seen a single time. A much larger clone is a single base away; this may be a read error. V and J are TRBV10-3 and TRBJ2-7; D tentatively reads TRBD1 or TRBD2 (5 bases each). CDR1 is ENHRY, CDR2 SYGVKD, per germline. Trimming cost V 6 bases and J 0 bases, with 9 bases left between them. This CDR3 has 13 amino acids. For the CDR3, the DNA is TGTGCCATCAGGGGGGACGACTCCTACGAGCAGTACTTC. Translating gives CAIRGDDSYEQYF.

This chain uses TRBV2 with TRBJ2-5, with D unresolved. V was shortened by 4 bases and J by 5 bases, with 8 bases between the two germline ends. Germline V gene data show CDR1 as SNHLY and CDR2 as FYNNEI. The CDR3 consists of 12 residues. Here the CDR3 DNA reads TGTGCCAGCAGTGCTAGAGTGGAGACCCAGTACTTC. Amino acids: CASSARVETQYF.

This chain uses TRBV27 with TRBJ1-5; 8 bases match TRBD1. The V segment lost 6 bases and the J segment 4 bases; nucleotides outside the gene matches: 8. The V gene's germline CDR1 is MNHEY and CDR2 SMNVEV (reference sequence). This CDR3 contains 15 residues. CDR3: CASSNSGTGNQPQHF. DNA of the CDR3: TGTGCCAGCAGCAACTCGGGGACAGGTAATCAGCCCCAGCATTTT.

V usage is TRBV13 and J usage is TRBJ2-3; maybe TRBD1 (5 bases). Germline CDR1 reads PRHDT; CDR2 reads FYEKMQ (reference sequence). Trimming removed 1 base at V and 4 bases at J, with 24 bases between. This CDR3 has 19 amino acids. CDR3 in amino acids: CASSLVKGTRERGADTQYF. For the CDR3, the DNA is TGTGCCAGCAGCTTAGTTAAGGGCACCAGGGAACGAGGCGCAGATACGCAGTATTTT. Full variable domain (remainder filled in from reference TRBV13 and TRBJ2-3): AAGVIQSPRHLIKEKRETATLKCYPIPRHDTVYWYQQGPGQDPQFLISFYEKMQSDKGSIPDRFSAQQFSDYHSELNMSSLELGDSALYFCASSLVKGTRERGADTQYFGPGTRLTVL.

This chain links TRBV7-6 with TRBJ2-1; 11 bases map to TRBD2. The J call may be incorrect, as the DNA end agrees better with TRBJ2-7. Germline CDR1 is SGHVS and CDR2 is FNYEAQ. This CDR3 spans 16 amino acids. The CDR3 DNA follows: TGTGCCAGCAGCCCCCTAGCGGGAGGCGCCTACAATGAGCAGTACTTC. Translation gives CASSPLAGGAYNEQYF.

This sequence joins TRBV6-2 or TRBV6-3 and TRBJ2-5; D might be TRBD2 (5 bases). Germline V gene data show CDR1 as MNHEY and CDR2 as SVGEGT. The CDR3 consists of 16 residues. V lost 2 bases and J 0 bases, leaving 13 bases between the germline ends. The CDR3 spells CASSYPRGMYQETQYF. In DNA form, the CDR3 reads TGTGCCAGCAGTTACCCACGGGGAATGTACCAAGAGACCCAGTACTTC.

This clonotype was counted a few times. The chain has TRBV29-1 and TRBJ2-1; D remains ambiguous. The CDR3 contains 11 residues. The ends were cut back, 6 bases at V and 4 bases at J, with 7 bases in the middle. Germline V gene data show CDR1 as SQVTM and CDR2 as ANQGSEA. CDR3 sequence reads: CSVSAYNEQFF. The CDR3 region has the DNA TGCAGCGTGAGCGCGTACAATGAGCAGTTCTTC.

This clonotype has more than one count but fewer than ten. The chain joins TRBV20-1 to TRBJ2-7, with D perhaps TRBD1 (6 bases). V was cut by 5 bases and J by 3 bases, with 17 bases left in between. The CDR3 consists of 14 residues. Germline V lookup: CDR1 DFQATT, CDR2 SNEGSKA (reference sequence). CDR3 sequence (DNA): TGCAGTGCTCCCTCAGGGGTCAAGTACTACGAGCAGTACTTC. The encoded protein is CSAPSGVKYYEQYF.

This clonotype showed up just a few times. The CDR3 DNA reads TGCAGTGCTAGAGCGAATAGCGGAAACCAAGAGACCCAGTACTTC. It encodes CSARANSGNQETQYF. V gene TRBV20-1 combines with J gene TRBJ2-5; TRBD2 might be the D (6 bases). The germline V and J ends were trimmed by 1 base and 0 bases, with 12 bases remaining between them. From germline, CDR1 is DFQATT and CDR2 SNEGSKA (reference sequence). CDR3 length: 15 residues.

The V and J genes are TRBV12-3 or TRBV12-4 and TRBJ2-3, with TRBD1 matching 10 bases. V gave up 3 bases and J gave up 0 bases; unmatched junction bases: 3. The CDR3 sequence is 16 residues long. The CDR3 region has the DNA TGTGCCAGCAGTTTCCGGGACAGGGGTAGCACAGATACGCAGTATTTT. Translating it yields CASSFRDRGSTDTQYF.

The V call is TRBV20-1, the J call TRBJ2-5; a possible D gene is TRBD2 (6 bases). The J call is uncertain, as TRBJ2-7 better fits the DNA end. This CDR3 comprises 15 residues. CDR1 is DFQATT, CDR2 SNEGSKA, per germline (reference sequence). CDR3 nucleotides: TGCAGTGCAGCCCTCCTCAGCGGGCGTCCCTACGAGCAGTACTTC. Translating gives CSAALLSGRPYEQYF.

The sample holds one count of this clonotype. The chain couples TRBV5-1 to TRBJ2-5; D might be TRBD1 or TRBD2, each matching 5 bases. TRBJ2-7 matches the DNA end more closely, so the J call is doubtful. The CDR3 is 16 residues long. The germline CDR1 and CDR2 sequences are SGHRS and YFSETQ. CDR3 nucleotides: TGCGCCAGCAGCTTGGCCCCCGGGACGCCGGGCCACGAGCAGTACTTC. Its protein product is CASSLAPGTPGHEQYF.

The chain employs TRBV20-1 and TRBJ2-1; D uncertain. This CDR3 is 12 amino acids long. The V gene lost 7 bases and the J gene lost 3 bases, with 10 bases spanning the gap. Germline V CDR1 and CDR2: DFQATT, SNEGSKA (reference sequence). The DNA for the CDR3 is TGCAGTGGGAGCGTCGACTACAATGAGCAGTTCTTC. Protein product: CSGSVDYNEQFF.

The chain recombines TRBV27 with TRBJ2-7, with D possibly called TRBD1 or TRBD2 (7 bases each). Looked up from germline, CDR1 is MNHEY and CDR2 is SMNVEV (reference sequence). This CDR3 region has 13 residues. The V and J ends lost 6 bases and 3 bases respectively, with 12 bases between them. The CDR3: CASRRRGGYEQYF. In DNA form, the CDR3 reads TGTGCCAGCAGGCGCAGGGGGGGCTACGAGCAGTACTTC.

The gene calls are TRBV27 and TRBJ2-1, with 9 bases lining up with TRBD2. The assigned J gene may be wrong: the sequence end matches TRBJ2-7 better. The CDR3 loop spans 15 amino acids. The germline V gene has CDR1 MNHEY and CDR2 SMNVEV (reference sequence). CDR3 sequence reads: CASSPGTSMYNEQYF. CDR3 DNA: TGTGCCAGCAGTCCAGGGACTAGCATGTACAATGAGCAGTACTTC.

The chain uses TRBV6-5 and TRBJ2-1, with 11 bases matching TRBD2. This CDR3 is 16 amino acids long. Germline values: CDR1 MNHEY, CDR2 SVGAGI. V lost 5 bases to trimming and J lost 6 bases; unmatched junction nucleotides: 9. The CDR3 region has the DNA TGTGCCAGCAGTCCGGCGACTAGCGGGGCGCGCAATGAGCAGTTCTTC. Protein product: CASSPATSGARNEQFF.

A note on this clonotype: This may arise from a read error, as a much more abundant clone is one base away. The chain carries TRBV5-5 and TRBJ2-1; TRBD2 matches at 7 bases. CDR1 and CDR2 (germline): SGHKS, YYEKEE (reference sequence). V dropped 0 bases and J dropped 5; count of bases not matched to a gene: 5. This CDR3 is 15 amino acids long. CDR3 sequence reads: CASSLVGGTHNEQFF. The CDR3 region has the DNA TGTGCCAGCAGCTTGGTCGGGGGGACCCACAATGAGCAGTTCTTC. Drawing the rest from reference TRBV5-5 and TRBJ2-1, the complete variable domain is DAGVTQSPTHLIKTRGQQVTLRCSPISGHKSVSWYQQVLGQGPQFIFQYYEKEERGRGNFPDRFSARQFPNYSSELNVNALLLGDSALYLCASSLVGGTHNEQFFGPGTRLTVL.

J is TRBJ2-1 and V is TRBV10-3, with TRBD2 identical over 13 bases. Germline assignment: CDR1 ENHRY and CDR2 SYGVKD. Losses at the gene ends were 2 bases for V and 8 bases for J; bases not matched to a gene: 0. The CDR3 contains 14 residues. This CDR3 reads CAISEGTSGDEQFF. CDR3 DNA: TGTGCCATCAGTGAGGGGACTAGCGGGGATGAGCAGTTCTTC.

This clonotype turned up a few times. The CDR3 DNA is TGTGCCAGCAGGCGGGGGCCCTACGAGCAGTACTTC. Its protein is CASRRGPYEQYF. This chain links TRBV12-3 or TRBV12-4 with TRBJ2-7, with a weak D call TRBD2 (7 bases). The V end was cut by 6 bases, the J end by 2 bases, with 8 bases between. The CDR3 loop spans 12 amino acids.

The chain couples TRBV12-3 or TRBV12-4 to TRBJ1-2; D may be TRBD1 (5 bases). This CDR3 is 14 amino acids long. Trimming cost V 6 bases and J 8 bases, with 19 bases left between them. Written as DNA, the CDR3 is TGTGCCAGCAGCACCGGGACGGGGAGGAGCGGCTACACCTTC. Its protein product is CASSTGTGRSGYTF.

V and J are TRBV28 and TRBJ2-1, with a possible D match to TRBD2 (6 bases). The ends were cut back, 7 bases at V and 10 bases at J, with 20 bases in the middle. Per the germline V gene, CDR1 is MDHEN and CDR2 is SYDVKM. This CDR3 spans 14 amino acids. The DNA for the CDR3 is TGTGCCAGCATCCTGGCTAGCGACTCCTACGAGCAGTTCTTC. It codes for CASILASDSYEQFF.

V gene TRBV5-1 combines with J gene TRBJ2-5; D is unresolved. With 1 base removed from V and 1 base from J, the gap between germline ends came to 11 bases. The CDR3 has 15 residues. Per germline, CDR1 SGHRS and CDR2 YFSETQ. This CDR3 is CASSLSGRSQETQYF. The DNA of the CDR3 is TGCGCCAGCAGCTTGTCGGGCAGGAGCCAAGAGACCCAGTACTTC.

V is TRBV11-2 and J is TRBJ2-3; possible D gene TRBD2, 7 bases. There are 15 residues in the CDR3. Germline assignment: CDR1 SGHAT and CDR2 FQNNGV. The V gene lost 5 bases and the J gene lost 2 bases, with 14 bases spanning the gap. CDR3: CASSQRGGYTDTQYF. CDR3 sequence (DNA): TGTGCCAGCAGCCAGAGGGGGGGATACACAGATACGCAGTATTTT. Complete variable domain (other parts from reference TRBV11-2 and TRBJ2-3): EAGVAQSPRYKIIEKRQSVAFWCNPISGHATLYWYQQILGQGPKLLIQFQNNGVVDDSQLPKDRFSAERLKGVDSTLKIQPAKLEDSAVYLCASSQRGGYTDTQYFGPGTRLTVL.